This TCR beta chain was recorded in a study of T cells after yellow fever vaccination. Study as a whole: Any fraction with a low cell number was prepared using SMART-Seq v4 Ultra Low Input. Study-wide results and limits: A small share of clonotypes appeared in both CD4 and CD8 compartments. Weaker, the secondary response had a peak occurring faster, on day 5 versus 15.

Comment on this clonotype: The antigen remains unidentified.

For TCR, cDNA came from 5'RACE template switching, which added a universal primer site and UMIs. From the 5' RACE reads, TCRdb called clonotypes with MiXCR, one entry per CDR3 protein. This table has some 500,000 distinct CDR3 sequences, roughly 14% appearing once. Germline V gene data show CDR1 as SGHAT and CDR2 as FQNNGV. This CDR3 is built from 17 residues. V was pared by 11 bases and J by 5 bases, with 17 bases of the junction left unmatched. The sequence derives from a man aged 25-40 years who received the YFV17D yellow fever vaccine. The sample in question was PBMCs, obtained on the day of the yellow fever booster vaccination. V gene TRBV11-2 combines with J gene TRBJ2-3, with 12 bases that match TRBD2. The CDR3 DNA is TGTGCCCTCTGTTCCCCTAGCGGGAGGGTAGGACGAGATACGCAGTATTTT. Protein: CALCSPSGRVGRDTQYF. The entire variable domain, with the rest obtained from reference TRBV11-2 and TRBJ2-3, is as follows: EAGVAQSPRYKIIEKRQSVAFWCNPISGHATLYWYQQILGQGPKLLIQFQNNGVVDDSQLPKDRFSAERLKGVDSTLKIQPAKLEDSAVYLCALCSPSGRVGRDTQYFGPGTRLTVL.